A single sample is the source of the 28 T cell receptor beta chains below, sequenced in a study of cytomegalovirus exposure and HLA in healthy donors. The PCR employed 60 Vbeta primers together with 13 Jbeta primers. The protocol was immunoSEQ multiplex PCR, while the TCRdb copy is restricted to in-frame clones and leaves out a portion. Of some 200,000 clones listed, 9.5% are singletons. The sequenced sample consisted of PBMCs. These receptors came from a woman in her 30s in good health and CMV-seropositive.

This clone was detected many times. This rearrangement joins TRBV4-1 to TRBJ2-2; TRBD1 agrees at 10 bases. The CDR3 is made up of 17 amino acids. The trim removed 4 bases at V and 3 bases at J, leaving 8 bases unmatched. Germline V CDR1 and CDR2: MGHRA, YSYEKL. The CDR3 DNA reads as TGCGCCAGCAGCCGCCTAACCGGGACAGGGGACACCGGGGAGCTGTTTTTT. This translates into CASSRLTGTGDTGELFF.

V is TRBV7-2 and J is TRBJ1-1; 8 positions match TRBD1. Germline assignment: CDR1 SGHTA and CDR2 FQGNSA. The trim removed 1 base at V and 0 bases at J, leaving 4 bases unmatched. CDR3 length equals 16 residues. CDR3 nucleotide sequence: TGTGCCAGCAGCTTAGGGACAGGGCGATTGAACACTGAAGCTTTCTTT. This encodes CASSLGTGRLNTEAFF.

This clone came up a few times. This chain joins TRBV10-1 and TRBJ2-3; 8 bases match TRBD1. This CDR3 region has 17 residues. Germline CDR1 reads WNHNN; CDR2 reads SYGVQD (reference sequence). The trim removed 6 bases at V and 3 bases at J, leaving 14 bases unmatched. CDR3 sequence (DNA): TGCGCCAGCAGCGGACTTAAGACAGGGGCGCTGACAGATACGCAGTATTTT. It translates to CASSGLKTGALTDTQYF.

The chain employs TRBV6-1 and TRBJ2-2; TRBD1 aligns across 8 bases. The germline CDR1 and CDR2 sequences are MNHNS and SASEGT. The CDR3 runs 14 residues. The J segment lost 7 bases and the V segment lost 5 bases, leaving 6 bases of the junction unmatched. The CDR3 DNA reads TGTGCCAGCAGTTCCCGACAGGGGAACGGGGAGCTGTTTTTT. Translated, it gives CASSSRQGNGELFF.

The chain is built from TRBV18 and TRBJ2-1, with 8 bases identical to TRBD1. V trimming: 6 bases; J trimming: 8 bases; junction bases outside the gene matches: 6. This CDR3 has 13 amino acids. The germline CDR1 and CDR2 sequences are KGHSH and LQKENI. The CDR3 is CASSLNRGDEQFF. CDR3 nucleotide sequence: TGTGCCAGCTCCCTAAACAGGGGGGATGAGCAGTTCTTC.

This clone was counted only a few times. The V gene is TRBV7-2, the J gene TRBJ2-5; weak D call: TRBD2 (6 bases). V dropped 6 bases and J dropped 5 bases, with 19 bases sitting between them. Germline CDR1 and CDR2: SGHTA and FQGNSA. The CDR3 is 15 residues long. Here the CDR3 reads CASSSWTKRVETQYF. The CDR3 DNA follows: TGTGCCAGCAGTTCGTGGACTAAGCGGGTCGAGACCCAGTACTTC.

In its sample, this clone was seen a few times. The genes are TRBV19 and TRBJ1-5, with D unclear. With 3 bases removed from V and 1 base from J, the gap between germline ends came to 7 bases. This CDR3 spans 14 amino acids. CDR1 is LNHDA, CDR2 SQIVND, per germline (reference sequence). CDR3 nucleotides: TGTGCCAGTAGTATCCCACAGAGCAATCAGCCCCAGCATTTT. This encodes CASSIPQSNQPQHF.

This clone was seen a few times. This chain joins TRBV14 and TRBJ2-6, with unresolved D. The CDR3 totals 15 residues. The V end was cut by 2 bases, the J end by 0 bases, with 5 bases between. Germline CDR1 reads SGHDN; CDR2 reads FVKESK. CDR3 in DNA: TGTGCCAGCAGCCAATTCTTCTCTGGGGCCAACGTCCTGACTTTC. Protein product: CASSQFFSGANVLTF.

This clone was seen only a few times. The chain is built from TRBV7-7 and TRBJ2-1, with 13 nucleotides matching TRBD2. The CDR3 spans 14 residues. Germline V gene lookup returns CDR1 SSHAT and CDR2 FNYEAQ (reference sequence). With 5 bases clipped from V and 8 bases from J, the junction kept 3 bases outside the gene matches. The chain's CDR3 is CASSPGLAGHEQFF. In nucleotides, the CDR3 is TGTGCCAGCAGCCCGGGACTAGCGGGGCATGAGCAGTTCTTC.

This clone was detected only a few times. The chain couples TRBV7-9 to TRBJ2-7; 10 nucleotides align to TRBD2. The V gene's germline CDR1 is SEHNR and CDR2 FQNEAQ (reference sequence). V trimming: 5 bases; J trimming: 3 bases; junction bases outside the gene matches: 7. This CDR3 spans 15 amino acids. CDR3 nucleotide sequence: TGTGCCAGCAGCCAAGGACTAGCGGAGCACTACGAGCAGTACTTC. Translated, it gives CASSQGLAEHYEQYF.

This clone was counted only a few times. The V and J genes are TRBV5-1 and TRBJ2-7; 8 nucleotides align to TRBD1. J lost 3 bases, V lost 0 bases, and 5 bases had no gene match. The CDR3 covers 15 residues. The V gene's germline CDR1 is SGHRS and CDR2 YFSETQ. This CDR3 reads CASSLDRGTRYEQYF. As DNA, the CDR3 is TGCGCCAGCAGCTTGGACAGGGGGACCCGCTACGAGCAGTACTTC. The full variable domain, its missing parts supplied by reference TRBV5-1 and TRBJ2-7, is KAGVTQTPRYLIKTRGQQVTLSCSPISGHRSVSWYQQTPGQGLQFLFEYFSETQRNKGNFPGRFSGRQFSNSRSEMNVSTLELGDSALYLCASSLDRGTRYEQYFGPGTRLTVT.

The chain has TRBV5-1 and TRBJ2-2; tentatively, D is TRBD1 (6 bases). Trimming removed 4 bases from V and 7 bases from J, with 17 bases in between. In germline, CDR1 is SGHRS, CDR2 YFSETQ. The CDR3 spans 15 residues. The CDR3 loop is CASSQQGRDIGELFF. CDR3 bases: TGCGCCAGCAGCCAACAGGGAAGGGACATCGGGGAGCTGTTTTTT. The full variable domain, its missing parts supplied by reference TRBV5-1 and TRBJ2-2, is KAGVTQTPRYLIKTRGQQVTLSCSPISGHRSVSWYQQTPGQGLQFLFEYFSETQRNKGNFPGRFSGRQFSNSRSEMNVSTLELGDSALYLCASSQQGRDIGELFFGEGSRLTVL.

This clone was seen only a few times. The chain links TRBV5-6 to TRBJ2-5; weak D call: TRBD2 (5 bases). The V end was cut by 5 bases, the J end by 1 base, with 9 bases between. The CDR3 length is 13 residues. Germline-derived CDR1 and CDR2 are SGHDT and YYEEEE. CDR3 sequence reads: CASRLVAQETQYF. Here the CDR3 DNA reads TGTGCCAGCAGACTAGTCGCCCAAGAGACCCAGTACTTC.

The sample holds a few counts of this clone. The chain employs TRBV29-1 and TRBJ1-4; 8 nucleotides line up with TRBD1. The CDR3 is made up of 14 amino acids. From germline, CDR1 is SQVTM and CDR2 ANQGSEA. With V trimmed by 6 bases and J by 6 bases, 9 bases remained unmatched. CDR3 amino acids: CSVGGDRGDEKLFF. CDR3 DNA sequence: TGCAGCGTCGGGGGAGACAGGGGTGATGAAAAACTGTTTTTT.

This clone turned up a few times. This chain joins TRBV6-5 and TRBJ1-1; D is ambiguous. The length of the CDR3 is 13 residues. Per the germline V gene, CDR1 is MNHEY and CDR2 is SVGAGI. V was shortened by 9 bases and J by 8 bases, with 19 bases between the two germline ends. The CDR3 DNA is TGTGCCAGTTCAGTTTTGGGCTTAAGGGAAGCTTTCTTT. It translates to CASSVLGLREAFF.

Here the CDR3 DNA reads TGTGCCAGCAGTGACTCGGGGATGTCGCTTTACGAGCAGTACTTC. Residues: CASSDSGMSLYEQYF. The V call is TRBV25-1, the J call TRBJ2-7; D is possibly TRBD2 (5 bases). CDR3 length: 15 amino acids. With 3 bases removed from V and 4 bases from J, the gap between germline ends came to 16 bases. Germline V gene data show CDR1 as MGHDK and CDR2 as SYGVNS.

This clone was detected a few times. The genes are TRBV7-2 and TRBJ1-2, with D maybe TRBD1 (6 bases). CDR3 length: 13 amino acids. V lost 6 bases to trimming and J lost 8 bases, with 16 bases between them. CDR1 is SGHTA and CDR2 is FQGNSA in the germline V gene. The CDR3 is CASSPQGIGGYTF. DNA of the CDR3: TGTGCCAGCAGTCCCCAGGGGATAGGGGGCTACACCTTC.

This chain joins TRBV5-6 and TRBJ2-5; TRBD1 aligns across 7 bases. In germline, CDR1 is SGHDT, CDR2 YYEEEE. CDR3 size: 15 residues. Trimming took 3 bases from V and 5 from J; bases not matched to a gene: 10. The CDR3 coding sequence is TGTGCCAGCAGCTCCGACAGGGCGCTTTCGGAGACCCAGTACTTC. This translates into CASSSDRALSETQYF.

V gene TRBV6-6 combines with J gene TRBJ1-5, with D perhaps TRBD1 (6 bases). Trimming pared 2 bases from V and 4 bases from J, leaving 9 bases between. Germline-derived CDR1 and CDR2 are MNHNY and SVGAGI (reference sequence). The CDR3 loop spans 14 amino acids. CDR3 coding DNA: TGTGCCAGCAGTTACAGACAGGAAAATCAGCCCCAGCATTTT. Translated, it gives CASSYRQENQPQHF.

This clone has more than one count but fewer than ten. The V call is TRBV15, the J call TRBJ1-2, with 8 bases fitting TRBD1. The CDR3 extends over 18 amino acids. Germline lookup yields CDR1 LNHNV and CDR2 YYDKDF (reference sequence). With 0 bases clipped from V and 8 bases from J, the junction kept 17 bases outside the gene matches. For the CDR3, the DNA is TGTGCCACCAGCAGAGAATATTCGGCAGGGGGCGGGGGGGGCGGCTACACCTTC. Translation: CATSREYSAGGGGGGYTF. The entire variable domain, with the rest obtained from reference TRBV15 and TRBJ1-2, is as follows: DAMVIQNPRYQVTQFGKPVTLSCSQTLNHNVMYWYQQKSSQAPKLLFHYYDKDFNNEADTPDNFQSRRPNTSFCFLDIRSPGLGDTAMYLCATSREYSAGGGGGGYTFGSGTRLTVV.

Comment on this clone: Germline and junction disagree at one end, which may indicate a read error. Other DNA sequences in the sample encode the same CDR3. J is TRBJ2-2 and V is TRBV27; 9 nucleotides align to TRBD2. CDR1 is MNHEY, CDR2 SMNVEV, per germline (reference sequence). This CDR3 comprises 16 residues. CDR3 nucleotides: TGCGCCAGCAGTTTATTGATAGCGGGAGTGGCCGGGGAGCTGTTTTTT. Translation gives CASSLLIAGVAGELFF.

This sequence joins TRBV29-1 and TRBJ1-5, with TRBD1 identical over 9 bases. The CDR3 extends over 18 amino acids. CDR1 is SQVTM, CDR2 ANQGSEA, per germline. V lost 5 bases, J lost 0 bases, and 14 bases stayed unmatched. In DNA form, the CDR3 reads TGCAGCGTTTCTCCCGGGACAGGGTGGAAATATAGCAATCAGCCCCAGCATTTT. Translating it yields CSVSPGTGWKYSNQPQHF.

The V gene is TRBV27, the J gene TRBJ2-5; TRBD2 agrees at 7 bases. With V trimmed by 5 bases and J by 5 bases, 11 bases remained unmatched. Germline CDR1 and CDR2: MNHEY and SMNVEV (reference sequence). The CDR3 is 15 residues long. This CDR3 reads CASSEGGPKWETQYF. For the CDR3, the DNA is TGTGCCAGCAGTGAGGGAGGGCCGAAGTGGGAGACCCAGTACTTC.

V and J are TRBV7-2 and TRBJ1-2, with D possibly TRBD1 on 5 matching bases. The germline CDR1 and CDR2 sequences are SGHTA and FQGNSA. The CDR3 length is 15 residues. Trimming took 1 base from V and 3 from J, leaving 12 bases between them. The chain's CDR3 is CASSLGSTGDYGYTF. CDR3 in DNA: TGTGCCAGCAGCTTAGGTTCCACGGGGGACTATGGCTACACCTTC.

This clone was detected only a few times. The gene calls are TRBV19 and TRBJ2-3; 7 bases match TRBD1. CDR1 is LNHDA, CDR2 SQIVND, per germline (reference sequence). This CDR3 has 14 residues. Germline trimming cut 6 bases from V and 1 base from J; bases unmatched to any gene: 4. Here the CDR3 DNA reads TGTGCCAGTAGGCGGACAGGCCGCACAGATACGCAGTATTTT. This codes for CASRRTGRTDTQYF.

This clone showed up just a few times. The chain employs TRBV10-2 and TRBJ2-1; 8 nucleotides line up with TRBD2. Germline CDR1 reads WSHSY; CDR2 reads SAAADI. The junction had 5 bases not matched to a gene; V was cut back by 3 bases and J by 1 base. CDR3 size: 16 residues. CDR3 DNA: TGCGCCAGCAGTGATCCCGGGACTAGTTCCTACAATGAGCAGTTCTTC. Translating gives CASSDPGTSSYNEQFF.

This clone has a handful of counts. The chain carries TRBV11-2 and TRBJ2-1; D perhaps matches TRBD1 (6 bases). V gave up 4 bases and J gave up 10 bases, with 17 bases separating them. Germline values: CDR1 SGHAT, CDR2 FQNNGV. This CDR3 region has 14 residues. The CDR3 spells CASSWLKDSSEQFF. The CDR3 coding sequence is TGTGCCAGCAGCTGGCTAAAGGACAGCTCCGAGCAGTTCTTC.

This clone has a handful of counts. The chain carries TRBV10-1 and TRBJ2-6; unclear D gene. Looked up from germline, CDR1 is WNHNN and CDR2 is SYGVQD (reference sequence). The CDR3 is 16 amino acids. V lost 4 bases and J 0 bases, leaving 10 bases between the germline ends. The CDR3 here is CASSGAGVSGANVLTF. DNA for the CDR3: TGCGCCAGCAGTGGGGCAGGCGTCTCTGGGGCCAACGTCCTGACTTTC.